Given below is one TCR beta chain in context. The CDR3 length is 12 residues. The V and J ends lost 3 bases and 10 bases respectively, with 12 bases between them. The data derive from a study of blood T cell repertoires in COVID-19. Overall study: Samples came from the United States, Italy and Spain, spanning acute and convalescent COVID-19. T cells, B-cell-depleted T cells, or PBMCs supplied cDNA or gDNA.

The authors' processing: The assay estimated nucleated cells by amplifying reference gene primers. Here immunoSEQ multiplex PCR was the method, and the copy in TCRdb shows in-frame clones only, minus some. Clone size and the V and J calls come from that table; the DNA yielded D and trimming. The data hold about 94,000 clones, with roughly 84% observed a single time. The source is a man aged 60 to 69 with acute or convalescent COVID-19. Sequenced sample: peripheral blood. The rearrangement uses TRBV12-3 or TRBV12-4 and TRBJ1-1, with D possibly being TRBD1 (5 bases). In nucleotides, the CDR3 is TGTGCCAGCAGTTTGGGGCGGCTAGGAGCTTTCTTT. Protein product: CASSLGRLGAFF.